This T cell receptor beta chain was captured in a study of cytomegalovirus exposure and HLA in healthy donors. Study outcomes and limitations: DRB1 showed the most TCR associations and HLA-C the fewest in a later analysis, as rates varied by HLA locus. As a later analysis revealed, most CMV-associated TCR beta chains appeared HLA-restricted.

V dropped 7 bases and J dropped 0; count of bases not matched to a gene: 3. Germline-derived CDR1 and CDR2 are WSHSY and SAAADI. The CDR3 is made up of 13 amino acids. To note about this clone: Its antigen is unidentified.

The PCR was carried out with 60 Vbeta primers and 13 Jbeta primers. Assay used: immunoSEQ multiplex PCR; TCRdb lists only in-frame clones, some missing. In the table there are tens of thousands of clones, about 75% of which are singletons. Sequencing was carried out using PBMCs. The clonotype comes from a female donor in good health and CMV-seronegative. This sequence joins TRBV10-2 and TRBJ2-7, with TRBD2 identical over 7 bases. The CDR3 DNA reads TGCGCCAGCACTTCTAGCGGCTCCTACGAGCAGTACTTC. It codes for CASTSSGSYEQYF.